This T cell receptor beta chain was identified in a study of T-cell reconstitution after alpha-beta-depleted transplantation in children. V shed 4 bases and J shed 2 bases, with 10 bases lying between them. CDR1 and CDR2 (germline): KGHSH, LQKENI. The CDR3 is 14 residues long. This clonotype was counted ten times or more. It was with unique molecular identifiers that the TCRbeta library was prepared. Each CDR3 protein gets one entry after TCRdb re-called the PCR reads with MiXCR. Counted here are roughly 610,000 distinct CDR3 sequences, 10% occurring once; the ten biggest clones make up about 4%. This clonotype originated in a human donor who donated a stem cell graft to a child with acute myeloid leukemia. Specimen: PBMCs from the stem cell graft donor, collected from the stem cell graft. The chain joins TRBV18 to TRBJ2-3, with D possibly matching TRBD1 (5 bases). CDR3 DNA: TGTGCCAGCTCACAATTGACAGACACAGATACGCAGTATTTT. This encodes CASSQLTDTDTQYF.